A selection of T cell receptor beta chains follows, all from one sample in a study of shared T cell receptors in the human thymus. Libraries were prepared by immunoSEQ multiplex PCR; TCRdb keeps only in-frame clonotypes and omits some of them. The sample lists more than 550,000 clones; approximately 85% were seen once. These data also featured in a second study, about human thymus T cells.

Material: thymocytes. Every receptor here comes from a girl under three years old with a congenital heart defect. The conserved cysteine and the conserved F or W are not part of the CDR3 here. The D gene is left open where the match is weak. Clone size is not always given. Where it is, it says once, few, many or a class for expanded clones.

D: NA
size: NA
V: TRBV28
J: TRBJ1-2
CDR3: ASRPLGVGAYGYT

D: NA
size: NA
V: TRBV7-9
J: TRBJ1-1
CDR3: ASSFRQGNTEAF

D: NA
size: NA
V: TRBV6-4
J: TRBJ1-1
CDR3: ASSDRSEAF

D: TRBD1
size: NA
V: TRBV10-3
J: TRBJ1-2
CDR3: AINRDSDGYT

D: NA
size: NA
V: TRBV5-1
J: TRBJ2-5
CDR3: ASSEGLLQETQY

D: TRBD1
size: NA
V: TRBV5-6
J: TRBJ2-7
CDR3: ASSRAGGLYEQY

D: NA
size: NA
V: TRBV12-5
J: TRBJ1-1
CDR3: ASGLAPRRSTEAF

D: NA
size: NA
V: TRBV27
J: TRBJ1-1
CDR3: ASSLGQGGAEAF

D: TRBD1
size: NA
V: TRBV4-3
J: TRBJ1-1
CDR3: ASSQGYRGSLPNTEAF

D: NA
size: NA
V: TRBV5-3
J: TRBJ2-5
CDR3: ARSLITKQQGTQY

D: NA
size: NA
V: TRBV9
J: TRBJ2-3
CDR3: ASSPEDGDLGTDTQY

D: TRBD1
size: NA
V: TRBV14
J: TRBJ1-4
CDR3: ASSLDRVDEKLF

D: TRBD1
size: NA
V: TRBV28
J: TRBJ2-5
CDR3: ASSLLQGTDQETQY

D: NA
size: once
V: TRBV2
J: TRBJ2-5
CDR3: ASSLRFLQETQY

D: TRBD1
size: NA
V: TRBV5-1
J: TRBJ2-7
CDR3: ASSLRGTAASYEQY

D: TRBD1
size: NA
V: TRBV4-3
J: TRBJ1-2
CDR3: ASSQDLDLITGTGPYGYT

D: NA
size: NA
V: TRBV11-2
J: TRBJ1-5
CDR3: ASSLVSEREVGNQPQH

D: TRBD1
size: NA
V: TRBV27
J: TRBJ1-6
CDR3: ASSLSSGYLEGQYNSPLH

D: NA
size: NA
V: TRBV27
J: TRBJ1-2
CDR3: ASSPNNRASNYGYT

D: NA
size: NA
V: TRBV28
J: TRBJ1-1
CDR3: ASSLCSSSDWNTEAF

D: NA
size: NA
V: TRBV6-6
J: TRBJ2-7
CDR3: ASSFGGPLPEQY

D: TRBD1
size: NA
V: TRBV27
J: TRBJ2-3
CDR3: ASSSQGAGTDTQY

D: TRBD1
size: NA
V: TRBV6-5
J: TRBJ1-5
CDR3: ASRRDSNQPQH

D: NA
size: NA
V: TRBV6-6
J: TRBJ2-7
CDR3: ASSYSQGRNEQY

D: TRBD1
size: NA
V: TRBV27
J: TRBJ1-1
CDR3: ASSLSGTGAFGTEAF

D: TRBD1
size: NA
V: TRBV5-4
J: TRBJ2-3
CDR3: ASSEPGQGAEGTDTQY

D: TRBD1
size: NA
V: TRBV6-5
J: TRBJ2-7
CDR3: ASSYMGWDREDEQY

D: TRBD1
size: NA
V: TRBV25-1
J: TRBJ2-2
CDR3: ASRVTGETGELF

D: TRBD2
size: NA
V: TRBV12-5
J: TRBJ2-1
CDR3: ASGFVSSGGYNEQF

D: NA
size: NA
V: TRBV6-6
J: TRBJ1-1
CDR3: ASRESGENTEAF

D: NA
size: NA
V: TRBV11-2
J: TRBJ1-1
CDR3: ASSWGHPEAF

D: TRBD1
size: NA
V: TRBV4-1
J: TRBJ2-3
CDR3: ASSQEDQGGTDTQY

D: TRBD1
size: once
V: TRBV14
J: TRBJ1-2
CDR3: ASSRRQGNYGYT

D: TRBD2
size: once
V: TRBV28
J: TRBJ2-1
CDR3: ASAPLGTSSNEQF

D: TRBD1
size: few
V: TRBV28
J: TRBJ1-2
CDR3: ASSVPKPTGQGGRSGWGYT

D: NA
size: NA
V: TRBV15
J: TRBJ1-1
CDR3: ATSRDRGQPEAF

D: NA
size: NA
V: TRBV7-2
J: TRBJ1-6
CDR3: ASSSTRGHPSPLH

D: NA
size: once
V: TRBV7-8
J: TRBJ1-4
CDR3: ASSSRNNPNEKLF

D: NA
size: NA
V: TRBV7-6
J: TRBJ1-3
CDR3: ASSLVVRGGPENTIY

D: NA
size: NA
V: TRBV2
J: TRBJ2-2
CDR3: ASSEVLSGGELF

D: NA
size: NA
V: TRBV27
J: TRBJ2-7
CDR3: ASSNSGTRYYEQY

D: NA
size: NA
V: TRBV4-3
J: TRBJ2-1
CDR3: ASSQDTMRGPSWNEQF

D: NA
size: NA
V: TRBV9
J: TRBJ1-3
CDR3: ASSDSTEPPSSGNTIY

D: NA
size: NA
V: TRBV28
J: TRBJ1-1
CDR3: ASSFRAVAF

D: NA
size: NA
V: TRBV9
J: TRBJ1-2
CDR3: ASSAGGTPRFYGYT

D: TRBD1
size: NA
V: TRBV20-1
J: TRBJ1-2
CDR3: SAKRQGGYT

D: TRBD1
size: NA
V: TRBV7-2
J: TRBJ2-7
CDR3: ASSLGHPTGQLYEQY

D: TRBD2
size: NA
V: TRBV11-2
J: TRBJ2-1
CDR3: ASSYGWRGLAGGNEQF

D: NA
size: few
V: TRBV5-1
J: TRBJ1-3
CDR3: ASSLDKSSSGNTIY

D: NA
size: few
V: TRBV19
J: TRBJ2-5
CDR3: ASSADGTGETQY

D: TRBD1
size: NA
V: TRBV11-3
J: TRBJ2-6
CDR3: ASSSGPGGLRSGANVLT